This is a list of T cell receptor beta chains from one sample in a study of T cell responses to AZD1222 COVID-19 vaccine. Sequenced by immunoSEQ multiplex PCR; TCRdb stores in-frame clones only, minus some. Here the sample spans more than 250,000 clones, 85% to 95% being singletons. This material consisted of peripheral blood, taken on day 0 of AZD1222 vaccination. The receptors stem from an adult in good health. Both conserved end residues are part of each CDR3. Each record gives: CDR3 length, D gene, J gene, clone size, V gene, CDR3 DNA, CDR3 protein. A D gene is named only where the DNA matches it firmly. Part of the rows lack a size; the others show once, few, many or a class for expanded clones.

14 | NA | TRBJ2-3 | NA | TRBV4-1 | TGCGCCAGCAGCCATGATTATAGCACAGATACGCAGTATTTT | CASSHDYSTDTQYF
14 | NA | TRBJ2-7 | NA | TRBV6-5 | TGTGCCAGCAAGACGACACAGGGCTTCTACGAGCAGTACTTC | CASKTTQGFYEQYF
11 | NA | TRBJ2-1 | NA | TRBV12-3/TRBV12-4 | TGTGCCAGCAGTTATTACAATGAGCAGTTCTTC | CASSYYNEQFF
19 | TRBD2 | TRBJ2-3 | NA | TRBV6-1 | TGTGCCAGCAGTGTCCGCGGGACTAGCGGGGGGAGGAGCACAGATACGCAGTATTTT | CASSVRGTSGGRSTDTQYF
15 | TRBD1 | TRBJ2-1 | NA | TRBV5-4 | TGTGCCAGCAGCTACAGGGGCGGTTCCTACAATGAGCAGTTCTTC | CASSYRGGSYNEQFF
14 | NA | TRBJ1-3 | NA | TRBV5-1 | TGCGCCAGCAGCTTGGAACAGTCTGGAAACACCATATATTTT | CASSLEQSGNTIYF
11 | NA | TRBJ2-1 | NA | TRBV5-6 | TGTGCCAGCAGTCTCGACAATGAGCAGTTCTTC | CASSLDNEQFF
15 | TRBD1 | TRBJ1-2 | NA | TRBV5-4 | TGTGCCAGCAGCCTGGACAGGGAAACTAGCTATGGCTACACCTTC | CASSLDRETSYGYTF
16 | NA | TRBJ2-1 | NA | TRBV7-3 | TGTGCCAGCAGCTCCCTGGACGGAAGCTCCTACAATGAGCAGTTCTTC | CASSSLDGSSYNEQFF
15 | TRBD2 | TRBJ2-1 | NA | TRBV7-3 | TGTGCCAGCAGCTTAATGGGACTAGAAAACAATGAGCAGTTCTTC | CASSLMGLENNEQFF
14 | NA | TRBJ2-7 | NA | TRBV28 | TGTGCCAGCAGTCAGGGCCTAGTCTTTGGAGAGCAGTACTTC | CASSQGLVFGEQYF
12 | NA | TRBJ1-1 | NA | TRBV4-3 | TGCGCCAGCAGCCTGGAGGGCACTGAAGCTTTCTTT | CASSLEGTEAFF
13 | NA | TRBJ2-1 | NA | TRBV28 | TGTGCCAGCAGTCCGTCCTTCCACACCGAATGGTTCTTC | CASSPSFHTEWFF
12 | NA | TRBJ1-4 | NA | TRBV7-9 | TGTGCCAGCAGCCCGGAGGATGAAAAACTGTTTTTT | CASSPEDEKLFF
13 | NA | TRBJ1-4 | NA | TRBV28 | TGTGCCAGCAGTTTGGGCGAGGTTGAAAAACTGTTTTTT | CASSLGEVEKLFF
16 | NA | TRBJ2-7 | once | TRBV4-1 | TGCGCCAGCAGCCAAGGAAGGGCTAGGAGCTCCTACGAGCAGTACTTC | CASSQGRARSSYEQYF
15 | NA | TRBJ2-3 | NA | TRBV19 | TGTGCCAGTATCCCGGGACACCCTATCACAGATACGCAGTATTTT | CASIPGHPITDTQYF
11 | NA | TRBJ2-2 | NA | TRBV12-3/TRBV12-4 | TGTGCCAGCAGTTCGGGCGGGGAGCTGTTTTTT | CASSSGGELFF
12 | NA | TRBJ2-7 | NA | TRBV19 | TGTGCCACCAGTCCCAGCTCCTACGAGCAGTACTTC | CATSPSSYEQYF
15 | NA | TRBJ1-3 | NA | TRBV3-1/TRBV3-2 | TGTGCCAGCTTGAATACAGGGTCGCCCGGAAACACCATATATTTT | CASLNTGSPGNTIYF
14 | NA | TRBJ1-1 | NA | TRBV6-6 | TGTGCCAGCACCCGGTCCGGGGGCGCGACTGAAGCTTTCTTT | CASTRSGGATEAFF
14 | TRBD2 | TRBJ2-3 | NA | TRBV7-2 | TGTGCCAGCAGATCAGCCGCGGGGGCAGATACGCAGTATTTT | CASRSAAGADTQYF
14 | TRBD1 | TRBJ1-2 | NA | TRBV5-1 | TGCGCCAGCAATGGGGACAGCGGCCCCTATGGCTACACCTTC | CASNGDSGPYGYTF
13 | TRBD1 | TRBJ2-7 | NA | TRBV27 | TGTGCCAGCAGTTCCTGGACAGGTAACGAGCAGTACTTC | CASSSWTGNEQYF
14 | NA | TRBJ2-2 | NA | TRBV19 | TGTGCCAGTAGCCGCCTAGCGAACACCGGGGAGCTGTTTTTT | CASSRLANTGELFF
13 | NA | TRBJ2-7 | NA | TRBV27 | TGTGCCAGCAGGGGGCTCCCGGGGCGGGAGCAGTACTTC | CASRGLPGREQYF
14 | NA | TRBJ1-2 | NA | TRBV6-5 | TGTGCCAGCACTCTGACAGAGGCGAAACATGGCTACACCTTC | CASTLTEAKHGYTF
15 | NA | TRBJ2-5 | NA | TRBV5-1 | TGCGCCAGCAGCTTGGCCGGGACATTGGGGGAGACCCAGTACTTC | CASSLAGTLGETQYF
15 | NA | TRBJ1-4 | NA | TRBV28 | TGTGCCAGCAGTCTCTCCCTCAAGCTGGGTGAAAAACTGTTTTTT | CASSLSLKLGEKLFF
16 | NA | TRBJ2-7 | NA | TRBV4-1 | TGCGCCAGCAGCCAAGACCCAGCGGCTCTCTCCTACGAGCAGTACTTC | CASSQDPAALSYEQYF
17 | TRBD1 | TRBJ1-2 | once | TRBV4-1 | TGCGCCAGCAGCCAAGACCCCGGGACAGGGGGCATCTATGGCTACACCTTC | CASSQDPGTGGIYGYTF
15 | NA | TRBJ1-1 | NA | TRBV5-1 | TGCGCCAGCTTACCCGGGTCGGCAAGGAACACTGAAGCTTTCTTT | CASLPGSARNTEAFF
17 | NA | TRBJ2-2 | NA | TRBV19 | TGTGCCAGTAGTTCCCGAATAAGGACGGTGAACACCGGGGAGCTGTTTTTT | CASSSRIRTVNTGELFF
15 | TRBD1 | TRBJ1-2 | NA | TRBV5-1 | TGCGCCAGCAGCTTCCGACAGGGGAGGAACTATGGCTACACCTTC | CASSFRQGRNYGYTF
11 | NA | TRBJ2-7 | few | TRBV2 | TGTGCCAGCAGCGAATACTACGAGCAGTACTTC | CASSEYYEQYF
15 | TRBD1 | TRBJ1-1 | NA | TRBV18 | TGTGCCAGCTCACTCGGACAGGCCCTTAACACTGAAGCTTTCTTT | CASSLGQALNTEAFF
11 | NA | TRBJ2-7 | NA | TRBV6-5 | TGTGCCAAGCGCGGGATCTACGAGCAGTACTTC | CAKRGIYEQYF
15 | TRBD2 | TRBJ2-3 | NA | TRBV28 | TGTGCCAGCAGTTTTCGGGGGGAGGGCACAGATACGCAGTATTTT | CASSFRGEGTDTQYF
13 | TRBD2 | TRBJ2-1 | once | TRBV28 | TGTGCCAGCAGAATAGCGGGAGGGATTGAGCAGTTCTTC | CASRIAGGIEQFF
13 | TRBD1 | TRBJ2-7 | once | TRBV16 | TGTGCCAGCAGCCAAGGGACAGGAGCCTATGGGTACTTC | CASSQGTGAYGYF
13 | TRBD1 | TRBJ2-1 | NA | TRBV19 | TGTGCCAGTTTCGACAGGGCCTACAATGAGCAGTTCTTC | CASFDRAYNEQFF
18 | TRBD2 | TRBJ2-2 | NA | TRBV4-1 | TGCGCCAGCAGCCAAGAGCGGAGACTAGCGGGGGGGCCCGGGGAGCTGTTTTTT | CASSQERRLAGGPGELFF
15 | TRBD1 | TRBJ1-2 | NA | TRBV28 | TGTGCCAGCAGTTTACTATTGGGGACAGGGAATGGCTACACCTTC | CASSLLLGTGNGYTF
14 | NA | TRBJ2-3 | NA | TRBV5-4 | TGTGCCAGCAGCTCCCGGACCTTCACAGATACGCAGTATTTT | CASSSRTFTDTQYF
15 | NA | TRBJ2-3 | NA | TRBV5-4 | TGTGCCAGCAGCCGTGCACAGGGAGTAACAGATACGCAGTATTTT | CASSRAQGVTDTQYF
15 | TRBD1 | TRBJ2-7 | NA | TRBV4-3 | TGCGCCAGCAGCCAAAACAGGGGGCGCTTCGACGAGCAGTACTTC | CASSQNRGRFDEQYF
13 | NA | TRBJ1-1 | NA | TRBV29-1 | TGCAGCGTTGTAGCTGGGAGGCACACTGAAGCTTTCTTT | CSVVAGRHTEAFF
14 | NA | TRBJ1-4 | NA | TRBV7-9 | TGTGCCAGCAGTCTCTGGACGGTGGATGAAAAACTGTTTTTT | CASSLWTVDEKLFF
13 | NA | TRBJ1-4 | NA | TRBV5-1 | TGCGCCAGCAGTTCCAGACCCCTGGAAAAACTGTTTTTT | CASSSRPLEKLFF
15 | NA | TRBJ2-2 | NA | TRBV5-1 | TGCGCCAGCAGCTTTGGGCCGACCGACACCGGGGAGCTGTTTTTT | CASSFGPTDTGELFF
13 | NA | TRBJ2-7 | NA | TRBV11-2 | TGTGCCAGCAGCTTAAACCGGGACCCCGGGCGGTACTTC | CASSLNRDPGRYF
14 | NA | TRBJ1-4 | NA | TRBV7-2 | TGTGCCAGCAGCGACCCGAGGGCGGCTGAAAAACTGTTTTTT | CASSDPRAAEKLFF